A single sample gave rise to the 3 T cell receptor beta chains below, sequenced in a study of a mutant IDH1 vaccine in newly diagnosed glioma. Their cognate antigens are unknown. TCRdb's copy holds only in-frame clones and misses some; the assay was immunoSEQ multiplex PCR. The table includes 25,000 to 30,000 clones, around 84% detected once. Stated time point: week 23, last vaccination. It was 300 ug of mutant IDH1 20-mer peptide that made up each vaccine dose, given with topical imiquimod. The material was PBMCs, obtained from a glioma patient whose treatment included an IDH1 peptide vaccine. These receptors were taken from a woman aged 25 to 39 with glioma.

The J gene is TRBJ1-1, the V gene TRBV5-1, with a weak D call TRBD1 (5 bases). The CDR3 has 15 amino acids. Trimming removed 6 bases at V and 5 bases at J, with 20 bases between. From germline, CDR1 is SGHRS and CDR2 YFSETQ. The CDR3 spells CASTAGRGRSTEAFF. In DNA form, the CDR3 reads TGCGCCAGCACCGCGGGGCGGGGGAGGTCGACTGAAGCTTTCTTT.

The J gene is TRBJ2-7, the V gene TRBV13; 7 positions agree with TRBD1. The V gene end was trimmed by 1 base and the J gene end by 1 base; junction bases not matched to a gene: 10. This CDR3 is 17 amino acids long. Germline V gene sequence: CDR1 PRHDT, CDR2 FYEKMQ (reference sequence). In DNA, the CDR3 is TGTGCCAGCAGCTTAGCGCGAAACAGGGGCTGGTCCTACGAGCAGTACTTC. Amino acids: CASSLARNRGWSYEQYF. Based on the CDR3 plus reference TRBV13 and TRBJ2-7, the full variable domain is AAGVIQSPRHLIKEKRETATLKCYPIPRHDTVYWYQQGPGQDPQFLISFYEKMQSDKGSIPDRFSAQQFSDYHSELNMSSLELGDSALYFCASSLARNRGWSYEQYFGPGTRLTVT.

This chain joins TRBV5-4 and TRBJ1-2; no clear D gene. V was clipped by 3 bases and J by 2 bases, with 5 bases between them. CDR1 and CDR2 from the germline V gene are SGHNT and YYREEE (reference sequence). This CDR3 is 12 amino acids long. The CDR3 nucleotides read TGTGCCAGCAGCTCAAACAACTATGGCTACACCTTC. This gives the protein CASSSNNYGYTF.